This passage covers 20 T cell receptor beta chains from one sample sequenced in a study of T cell responses to AZD1222 COVID-19 vaccine. Libraries were prepared by immunoSEQ multiplex PCR; TCRdb keeps only in-frame clonotypes and omits some of them. The sample records over 95,000 clones, roughly nine tenths being singletons. Source: peripheral blood, taken on day 0 of AZD1222 vaccination. These receptors came from an adult in good health.

Concerning this clone: At one end, the junction sequence differs from germline, possibly due to a read error. This rearrangement joins TRBV5-1 to TRBJ2-1; 9 bases map to TRBD2. Germline CDR1 is SGHRS and CDR2 is YFSETQ. This CDR3 is built from 16 residues. The CDR3 nucleotides are TGTGCCAGCAGCTCTCGACCTAGCGGGACGTCGGTTGAGCAGTTCTTC. It translates to CASSSRPSGTSVEQFF.

The sample holds one count of this clone. The rearrangement joins TRBV7-6 to TRBJ2-1; TRBD2 aligns across 8 bases. The germline V gene encodes CDR1 SGHVS and CDR2 FNYEAQ. The length of the CDR3 is 15 residues. V dropped 5 bases and J dropped 5; count of bases not matched to a gene: 8. CDR3 in amino acids: CASSIGPGGHNEQFF. In DNA, the CDR3 is TGTGCCAGCAGCATAGGGCCGGGGGGGCACAATGAGCAGTTCTTC.

The chain joins TRBV7-2 to TRBJ1-3; D is uncertain. The CDR3 spans 13 residues. The germline gives CDR1 SGHTA, CDR2 FQGNSA. V was cut by 1 base and J by 4 bases, with 5 bases left in between. The CDR3 loop reads CASSLEQGNTIYF. As DNA, the CDR3 is TGTGCCAGCAGCTTAGAGCAGGGAAACACCATATATTTT.

The J gene is TRBJ2-3, the V gene TRBV19, with 14 bases aligning to TRBD2. Trimming removed 5 bases from V and 5 bases from J; junction bases left unmatched: 9. CDR3 length: 17 residues. Germline loops: CDR1 LNHDA, CDR2 SQIVND (reference sequence). CDR3 region: CASSSSPGTSGRDTQYF. As DNA, the CDR3 is TGTGCCAGTAGTTCTAGTCCCGGGACTAGCGGGAGAGATACGCAGTATTTT.

The CDR3 sequence: CASSSFRTGNTEAFF. CDR3 DNA: TGTGCCAGCAGTTCCTTCCGGACGGGGAACACTGAAGCTTTCTTT. This chain links TRBV6-2 or TRBV6-3 with TRBJ1-1; D call uncertain. The V gene's germline CDR1 is MNHEY and CDR2 SVGEGT. The CDR3 has 15 residues. Between the trimmed V and J ends, which lost 4 bases and 1 base, there was a span of 13 bases.

The table lists this clone with a few counts. Relative to the germline gene, one junction end is altered; a read error may explain this. CDR3 DNA sequence: TGTGCCAGCAGCTTAGAGGTCAGACCCCGTCAGACCGTATTT. The encoded protein is CASSLEVRPRQTVF. The chain has TRBV7-9 and TRBJ1-1; D is unresolved. Germline V gene data show CDR1 as SEHNR and CDR2 as FQNEAQ (reference sequence). The CDR3 extends over 14 amino acids.

The chain has TRBV7-9 and TRBJ1-2, with a possible D match to TRBD1 (5 bases). Germline CDR1 reads SEHNR; CDR2 reads FQNEAQ (reference sequence). V gave up 3 bases and J gave up 5 bases, with 13 bases separating them. This CDR3 comprises 14 residues. This CDR3 is CASSLGEVEYGYTF. The CDR3 DNA sequence: TGTGCCAGCAGCTTGGGGGAAGTAGAATATGGCTACACCTTC.

The rearrangement joins TRBV7-9 to TRBJ2-2; D remains ambiguous. Per germline, CDR1 SEHNR and CDR2 FQNEAQ (reference sequence). CDR3 size: 14 residues. V lost 5 bases and J 1 base, leaving 8 bases between the germline ends. The CDR3 spells CASSRPGNTGELFF. The CDR3 region has the DNA TGTGCCAGCAGCCGCCCAGGGAACACCGGGGAGCTGTTTTTT.

The V gene is TRBV28, the J gene TRBJ2-2; 9 bases are a match to TRBD2. This CDR3 contains 16 residues. The V and J ends lost 5 bases and 6 bases, in that order; junction bases with no gene match: 10. Germline V lookup: CDR1 MDHEN, CDR2 SYDVKM. The CDR3 protein is CASSPLRGGAAGELFF. For the CDR3, the DNA is TGTGCCAGCAGTCCGTTGCGCGGGGGGGCGGCCGGGGAGCTGTTTTTT.

The genes are TRBV7-9 and TRBJ2-7; D unresolved. With 2 bases removed from V and 4 bases from J, the gap between germline ends came to 3 bases. Germline V gene lookup returns CDR1 SEHNR and CDR2 FQNEAQ (reference sequence). The CDR3 totals 11 residues. The CDR3 loop reads CASSLSYEQYF. CDR3 bases: TGTGCCAGCAGCTTATCTTACGAGCAGTACTTC.

The V and J genes are TRBV28 and TRBJ2-7; no reliable D call. Germline V lookup: CDR1 MDHEN, CDR2 SYDVKM. The CDR3 is made up of 13 amino acids. The ends were cut back, 6 bases at V and 7 bases at J, with 16 bases in the middle. For the CDR3, the DNA is TGTGCCAGCAGCCCCGCAAACAGTCGGGAGCAGTACGTC. The encoded protein is CASSPANSREQYV.

This rearrangement joins TRBV4-3 to TRBJ1-3; tentatively, D is TRBD1 (5 bases). Germline values: CDR1 LGHNA, CDR2 YSLEER. This CDR3 spans 14 amino acids. V lost 0 bases to trimming and J lost 8 bases, with 11 bases between them. Here the CDR3 reads CASSQDPAGDTIYF. Written as DNA, the CDR3 is TGCGCCAGCAGCCAAGATCCGGCGGGGGACACCATATATTTT.

The V call is TRBV2, the J call TRBJ2-5; D is unclear. The CDR3 covers 13 residues. Germline V gene lookup returns CDR1 SNHLY and CDR2 FYNNEI. The V end lost 6 bases, the J end lost 2 bases, and 10 bases lay between the germline ends. CDR3 bases: TGTGCCAGCAGGGTCCAGGAACAAGAGACCCAGTACTTC. Protein: CASRVQEQETQYF. Supplemented by reference TRBV2 and TRBJ2-5, the full variable domain reads EPEVTQTPSHQVTQMGQEVILRCVPISNHLYFYWYRQILGQKVEFLVSFYNNEISEKSEIFDDQFSVERPDGSNFTLKIRSTKLEDSAMYFCASRVQEQETQYFGPGTRLLVL.

The rearrangement joins TRBV7-3 to TRBJ2-2, with a possible D match to TRBD1 (5 bases). The germline V and J ends were trimmed by 5 bases and 6 bases, with 19 bases remaining between them. CDR3 length equals 16 residues. Germline CDR1 reads SGHTA; CDR2 reads FQGTGA. CDR3 sequence: CASSPTDRSPSGELFF. The CDR3 coding sequence is TGTGCCAGCAGCCCTACAGACAGATCACCGTCCGGGGAGCTGTTTTTT.

This chain joins TRBV10-3 and TRBJ1-2; 8 nucleotides align to TRBD1. V shed 5 bases and J 7 bases; nucleotides not matched to a gene: 6. This CDR3 region has 13 residues. Germline CDR1 reads ENHRY; CDR2 reads SYGVKD. The CDR3 bases are TGTGCCATCAGTCCAGGGGGCGCAAGTGGCTACACCTTC. Protein sequence: CAISPGGASGYTF.

The chain links TRBV5-5 to TRBJ1-5; D may be TRBD1 (6 bases). Deletions cut 0 bases from V and 5 bases from J, with 12 bases between. This CDR3 comprises 15 residues. The germline V gene has CDR1 SGHKS and CDR2 YYEKEE (reference sequence). The DNA of the CDR3 is TGTGCCAGCAGCTTGGAGGGGGGGCCCTATCAGCCCCAGCATTTT. Its protein product is CASSLEGGPYQPQHF.

V and J are TRBV30 and TRBJ2-3, with a possible D match to TRBD2 (5 bases). Between the trimmed V and J ends, which lost 4 bases and 0 bases, there was a span of 11 bases. This CDR3 spans 14 amino acids. Germline assignment: CDR1 GTSNPN and CDR2 SVGIG (reference sequence). The DNA for the CDR3 is TGTGCCTGGACAACGGGGAAAAGCACAGATACGCAGTATTTT. This gives the protein CAWTTGKSTDTQYF. Based on the CDR3 plus reference TRBV30 and TRBJ2-3, the full variable domain is SQTIHQWPATLVQPVGSPLSLECTVEGTSNPNLYWYRQAAGRGLQLLFYSVGIGQISSEVPQNLSASRPQDRQFILSSKKLLLSDSGFYLCAWTTGKSTDTQYFGPGTRLTVL.

J is TRBJ2-1 and V is TRBV11-3; D might be TRBD1 (6 bases). Per the germline V gene, CDR1 is SGHNT and CDR2 is YENEEA. The V gene lost 1 base and the J gene lost 5 bases, with 18 bases spanning the gap. The CDR3 contains 17 residues. The CDR3 DNA reads TGTGCCAGCAGCTTAGTACCTTACAAGGGGGACGACAATGAGCAGTTCTTC. Amino acids: CASSLVPYKGDDNEQFF. The complete variable domain, with remaining parts taken from reference TRBV11-3 and TRBJ2-1, reads EAGVVQSPRYKIIEKKQPVAFWCNPISGHNTLYWYLQNLGQGPELLIRYENEEAVDDSQLPKDRFSAERLKGVDSTLKIQPAELGDSAVYLCASSLVPYKGDDNEQFFGPGTRLTVL.

The V and J genes are TRBV18 and TRBJ2-7; TRBD1 agrees at 9 bases. J was trimmed by 6 bases and V by 6 bases; bases with no gene match: 6. This CDR3 is built from 13 residues. CDR1 KGHSH and CDR2 LQKENI come from the germline V gene. CDR3 coding DNA: TGTGCCAGCTCTGAGACAGGGGGACTCGAGCAGTACTTC. It translates to CASSETGGLEQYF.

The genes are TRBV7-9 and TRBJ1-2; D gene ambiguous. Germline V gives CDR1 SEHNR, CDR2 FQNEAQ (reference sequence). The CDR3 has 13 amino acids. With 2 bases removed from V and 3 bases from J, the gap between germline ends came to 7 bases. The CDR3 here is CASSLPGDYGYTF. The CDR3, as DNA: TGTGCCAGCAGCTTACCAGGAGACTATGGCTACACCTTC.